The 14 T cell receptor beta chains below were found in one sample sequenced in a study of early T cells in non-severe SARS-CoV-2 infection. One entry per CDR3 protein, called by TCRdb with MiXCR from the 5' RACE reads. The repertoire holds about 70,000 distinct CDR3 sequences, with approximately 5% as singletons. The specimen was whole blood, collected at baseline. The receptor source for this set is an adult who was a healthcare worker with PCR-confirmed SARS-CoV-2 infection or an uninfected control (not recorded which).

Ten or more counts support this clonotype. This chain joins TRBV27 and TRBJ2-1; TRBD2 matches at 10 bases. CDR1 and CDR2 (germline): MNHEY, SMNVEV (reference sequence). Germline trimming cut 7 bases from V and 9 bases from J; bases unmatched to any gene: 12. There are 15 residues in the CDR3. The CDR3 nucleotides are TGTGCCAGCACCACGACTAGCGGGTCCCCCAGTGAGCAGTTCTTC. This codes for CASTTTSGSPSEQFF.

At least ten counts were recorded for this clonotype. This chain connects TRBV28 to TRBJ2-1; the D is unclear. Per the germline V gene, CDR1 is MDHEN and CDR2 is SYDVKM. The CDR3 sequence is 17 residues long. Trimming removed 2 bases at V and 0 bases at J, with 14 bases between. CDR3 nucleotides: TGTGCCAGCAGTTTACGATCTATCAACTTCTCCTACAATGAGCAGTTCTTC. Its protein product is CASSLRSINFSYNEQFF.

V usage is TRBV3-1 and J usage is TRBJ2-2, with 9 bases lining up with TRBD1. The junction had 2 bases not matched to a gene; V was cut back by 6 bases and J by 0 bases. CDR1 LGHDT and CDR2 YNNKEL come from the germline V gene (reference sequence). The CDR3 contains 15 residues. The CDR3 DNA reads TGTGCCAGCAGACGGGACAGGGCGAACACCGGGGAGCTGTTTTTT. Translating it yields CASRRDRANTGELFF.

This clonotype occurred many times. V gene TRBV2 combines with J gene TRBJ1-1, with 9 bases that match TRBD1. This CDR3 comprises 14 residues. The germline gives CDR1 SNHLY, CDR2 FYNNEI. The junction had 4 bases not matched to a gene; V was cut back by 7 bases and J by 1 base. CDR3 sequence reads: CASTGQGPNTEAFF. The CDR3 nucleotides are TGTGCCAGCACAGGACAGGGGCCGAACACTGAAGCTTTCTTT.

This clonotype was seen more than once but under ten times. The chain uses TRBV12-3 or TRBV12-4 and TRBJ1-2; D may be TRBD1 (6 bases). The ends were cut back, 6 bases at V and 8 bases at J, with 13 bases in the middle. This CDR3 contains 12 residues. Written as DNA, the CDR3 is TGTGCCAGCAGCCTACAGGGTTGGGGCTACACCTTC. Encoded protein: CASSLQGWGYTF.

In its sample, this clonotype was seen many times. This chain connects TRBV6-5 to TRBJ2-7, with 8 positions matching TRBD1. CDR3 size: 16 residues. CDR1 MNHEY and CDR2 SVGAGI come from the germline V gene. V lost 2 bases to trimming and J lost 1 base; unmatched junction nucleotides: 7. CDR3 region: CASSYNGQGGSYEQYF. In nucleotides, the CDR3 is TGTGCCAGCAGTTACAACGGACAGGGAGGTTCCTACGAGCAGTACTTC.

This clonotype was seen only a few times. The gene calls are TRBV12-3 or TRBV12-4 and TRBJ1-1; 10 bases line up with TRBD1. After removal of 6 bases from V and 6 bases from J, the junction contained 4 bases not matched to a gene. This CDR3 region has 13 residues. The CDR3 DNA reads TGTGCCAGCAGCCGGACAGGGGGGGCTGAAGCTTTCTTT. Translating it yields CASSRTGGAEAFF.

This clonotype was detected many times. The J gene is TRBJ2-1, the V gene TRBV5-4; a weak D match, TRBD1 (5 bases). This CDR3 contains 12 residues. CDR1 SGHNT and CDR2 YYREEE come from the germline V gene (reference sequence). Trimming cost V 0 bases and J 10 bases, with 8 bases left between them. The CDR3, as DNA: TGTGCCAGCAGCTTGGCTCCAGGGGAGCAGTTCTTC. It is translated as CASSLAPGEQFF.

This clonotype occurred a few times. The J gene is TRBJ2-1, the V gene TRBV19, with 10 bases identical to TRBD2. Looked up from germline, CDR1 is LNHDA and CDR2 is SQIVND (reference sequence). The CDR3 loop spans 15 amino acids. The junction had 4 bases not matched to a gene; V was cut back by 2 bases and J by 6 bases. CDR3 sequence reads: CASSISSGRANEQFF. Here the CDR3 DNA reads TGTGCCAGTAGTATATCCAGCGGGAGGGCCAATGAGCAGTTCTTC.

The table lists this clonotype with many counts. The chain has TRBV7-8 and TRBJ2-5; a weak D match, TRBD2 (6 bases). CDR1 SGHVS and CDR2 FQNEAQ come from the germline V gene. V shed 3 bases and J shed 1 base, with 12 bases lying between them. This CDR3 has 15 residues. The CDR3 DNA reads TGTGCCAGCAGCTTGGCTAGCGCTTCCCAAGAGACCCAGTACTTC. Encoded protein: CASSLASASQETQYF.

The sample holds many counts of this clonotype. At one boundary the junction diverges from the germline segment, which might be a read error. The chain links TRBV7-2 to TRBJ2-3, with 13 bases identical to TRBD2. Germline V gene lookup returns CDR1 SGHTA and CDR2 FQGNSA. This CDR3 has 17 amino acids. CDR3 residues: CASSRGLAGAGTDTQYF. The CDR3 DNA is TGCGCCAGCAGTCGCGGACTAGCGGGAGCCGGGACAGATACGCAGTATTTT. The whole variable domain, remainder taken from reference TRBV7-2 and TRBJ2-3, is GAGVSQSPSNKVTEKGKDVELRCDPISGHTALYWYRQSLGQGLEFLIYFQGNSAPDKSGLPSDRFSAERTGGSVSTLTIQRTQQEDSAVYLCASSRGLAGAGTDTQYFGPGTRLTVL.

The chain employs TRBV27 and TRBJ2-3; D possibly corresponds to TRBD2 (5 bases). The CDR3 has 14 amino acids. The V gene lost 1 base and the J gene lost 6 bases, with 11 bases spanning the gap. Germline CDR1 MNHEY, CDR2 SMNVEV (reference sequence). Here the CDR3 DNA reads TGTGCCAGCAGTTTATACGGGGATCGGGATACGCAGTATTTT. It is translated as CASSLYGDRDTQYF.

This chain links TRBV11-2 with TRBJ2-7; D is undetermined. Trimming shortened V by 1 base and J by 6 bases, and 10 bases separated the two germline ends. This CDR3 spans 13 amino acids. CDR1 and CDR2 from the germline V gene are SGHAT and FQNNGV. CDR3 region: CASSLGTQREQYF. The CDR3 nucleotides are TGTGCCAGCAGCTTAGGGACCCAACGCGAGCAGTACTTC.

This clonotype was seen at least ten times. V and J are TRBV13 and TRBJ2-1; no clear D. The CDR3 consists of 13 residues. The V end lost 6 bases, the J end lost 5 bases, and 11 bases lay between the germline ends. The V gene's germline CDR1 is PRHDT and CDR2 FYEKMQ (reference sequence). CDR3 sequence reads: CASSVAQDNEQFF. In DNA, the CDR3 is TGTGCCAGCAGTGTGGCCCAAGACAATGAGCAGTTCTTC. Complete variable domain (other parts from reference TRBV13 and TRBJ2-1): AAGVIQSPRHLIKEKRETATLKCYPIPRHDTVYWYQQGPGQDPQFLISFYEKMQSDKGSIPDRFSAQQFSDYHSELNMSSLELGDSALYFCASSVAQDNEQFFGPGTRLTVL.